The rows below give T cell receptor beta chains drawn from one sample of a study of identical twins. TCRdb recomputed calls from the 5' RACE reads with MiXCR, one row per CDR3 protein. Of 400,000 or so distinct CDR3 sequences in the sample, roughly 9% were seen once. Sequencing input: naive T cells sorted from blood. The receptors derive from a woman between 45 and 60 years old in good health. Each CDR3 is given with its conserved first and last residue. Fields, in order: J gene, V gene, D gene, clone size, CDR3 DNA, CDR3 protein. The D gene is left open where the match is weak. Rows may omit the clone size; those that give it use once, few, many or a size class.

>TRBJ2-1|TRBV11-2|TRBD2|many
TGTGCCAGCAGCTTAGCTCTTAAGACTAGCGGGAGTAATGAGCAGTTCTTC
CASSLALKTSGSNEQFF
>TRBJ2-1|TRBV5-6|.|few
TGTGCCAGCAGCTTCGAAAGGCGGGGCACCCACTCCTACAATGAGCAGTTCTTC
CASSFERRGTHSYNEQFF
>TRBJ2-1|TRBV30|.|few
TGTGCCTGGAGTGTAGGACAATACAATGAGCAGTTCTTC
CAWSVGQYNEQFF
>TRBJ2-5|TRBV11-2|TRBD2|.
TGTGCCAGCAGCCCCCCGATCGGGGGGGGAGAGACCCAGTACTTC
CASSPPIGGGETQYF
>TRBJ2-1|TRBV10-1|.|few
TGCGCCAGCAGTGGGGCGGGAAGATGGGCTAATGAGCAGTTCTTC
CASSGAGRWANEQFF
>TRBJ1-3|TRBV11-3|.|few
TGTGCCAGCAAAGCGAGCTCTGGAAACACCATATATTTT
CASKASSGNTIYF
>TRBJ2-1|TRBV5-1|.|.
TGCGCCAGCAGCTTGGGGACACTGAGCTCCTACAATGATCAGTTCTTC
CASSLGTLSSYNDQFF
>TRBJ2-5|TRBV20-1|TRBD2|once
TGCAGTTCGACCGGGACTACAGAGACCCAGTACTTC
CSSTGTTETQYF
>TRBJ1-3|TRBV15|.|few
TGTGCCACCAGCAGAGTAAGACAGCCCTCTGGAAACACCATATATTTT
CATSRVRQPSGNTIYF
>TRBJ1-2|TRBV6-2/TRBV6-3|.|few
TGTGCCAGCAGCTCATGGCAAAACTATGGCTACACCTTC
CASSSWQNYGYTF
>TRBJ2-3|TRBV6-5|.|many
TGTGCCAGCAGTTCCGGGACTCCGAGGACAGATACGCAGTATTTT
CASSSGTPRTDTQYF
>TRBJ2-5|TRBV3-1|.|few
TGTGCCAGCAGCCAAGGCTTAAGGACAGAGACCCAGTACTTC
CASSQGLRTETQYF
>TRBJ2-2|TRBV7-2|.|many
TGTGCCAGCAGTATCCGGGACTTTGGCTTTACCGGGGAGCTGTTTTTT
CASSIRDFGFTGELFF
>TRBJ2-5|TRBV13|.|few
TGTGCCAGCAGTCTATTACTGAGGTCCCAAGAGACCCAGTACTTC
CASSLLLRSQETQYF
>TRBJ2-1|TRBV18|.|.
TGTGCCAGCTCACCCGGGGGAGCGGTTTACAATGAGCAGTTCTTC
CASSPGGAVYNEQFF
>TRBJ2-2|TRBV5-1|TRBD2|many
TGCGCCACCAGCAGAAGTGGCGGGAGGCCCGGGGAGCTGTTTTTT
CATSRSGGRPGELFF
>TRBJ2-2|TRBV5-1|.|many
TGCGCCAGCAGCCAGACAGGGAACACCGGGGAGCTGTTTTTT
CASSQTGNTGELFF
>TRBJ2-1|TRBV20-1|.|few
TGCAGTGCTAGAGCTCTTGTCGGATACAATGAGCAGTTCTTC
CSARALVGYNEQFF
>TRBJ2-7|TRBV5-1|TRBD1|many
TGCGCCAGCAGCTTGGACCTACAGGGGAGGCAGTACTTC
CASSLDLQGRQYF
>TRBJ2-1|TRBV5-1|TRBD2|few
TGCGCCAGCAGTCTTCCGCGGGGGAGCAATGAGCAGTTCTTC
CASSLPRGSNEQFF
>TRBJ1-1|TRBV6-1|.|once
TGTGCCAGCAGTGAAGAGGGCTATATGAACACTGAAGCTTTCTTT
CASSEEGYMNTEAFF
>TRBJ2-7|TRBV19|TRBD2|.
TGTGCCAGTAGTATTTCTAGCGGTTCCTACGAGCAGTACTTC
CASSISSGSYEQYF
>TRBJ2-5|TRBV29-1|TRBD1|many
TGCAGCGTTGATTACAGGGGAGAGACCCAGTACTTC
CSVDYRGETQYF
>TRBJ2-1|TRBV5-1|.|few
TGCGCCAGCAGCTTGTCGGAGGGGAGGAATGAGCAGTTCTTC
CASSLSEGRNEQFF
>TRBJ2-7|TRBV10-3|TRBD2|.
TGTGCCATCAGCTTAGCGGGAGAGGGCGAGCAGTACTTC
CAISLAGEGEQYF
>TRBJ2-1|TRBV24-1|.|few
TGTGCCACCAGTGGTGCTAATGAGCAGTTCTTC
CATSGANEQFF
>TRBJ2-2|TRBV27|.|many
TGTGCCAGCAGTTCGGGACCCACCGGGGAGCTGTTTTTT
CASSSGPTGELFF
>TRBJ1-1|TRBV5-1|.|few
TGCGCCAGCAGCCTCCGGACGGTAGGGATTAATGAAGCTTTCTTT
CASSLRTVGINEAFF
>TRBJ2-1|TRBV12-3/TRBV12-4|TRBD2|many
TGTGCCAGCAGTACTAGCGGGACACCCTACAATGAGCAGTTCTTC
CASSTSGTPYNEQFF
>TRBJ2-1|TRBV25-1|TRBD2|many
TGTGCCAGCAGTGAAGCGAGCGGGAATTACAATGAGCAGTTCTTC
CASSEASGNYNEQFF
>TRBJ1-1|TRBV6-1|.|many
TGTGCCGGCGCGGTGGACACTGAAGCTTTCTTT
CAGAVDTEAFF
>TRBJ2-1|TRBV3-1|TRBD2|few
TGTGCCAGCAGCCAAGGAGGGGCTAGCGGGAGTGGCAATGAGCAGTTCTTC
CASSQGGASGSGNEQFF
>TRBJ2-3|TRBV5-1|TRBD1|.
TGCGCCAGCAGCTCATTCGGGACAGGGGGCCCAGATACGCAGTATTTT
CASSSFGTGGPDTQYF
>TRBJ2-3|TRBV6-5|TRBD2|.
TGTGCCAGCAGCCTTACTAGCGGGAGGGCCTATAGAACAGATACGCAGTATTTT
CASSLTSGRAYRTDTQYF
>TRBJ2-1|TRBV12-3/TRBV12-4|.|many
TGTGCCAGCAGTGGGGGGGCTTGGACCTACAATGAGCAGTTCTTC
CASSGGAWTYNEQFF
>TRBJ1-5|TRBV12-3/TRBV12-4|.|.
TGTGCCAGCAGTTTATCGACCCAGGGAAGGAGCCAGCCCCAGCATTTT
CASSLSTQGRSQPQHF
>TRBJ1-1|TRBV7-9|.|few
TGTGCCAGCAGCACCAGCCGCTTAAACACTGAAGCTTTCTTT
CASSTSRLNTEAFF
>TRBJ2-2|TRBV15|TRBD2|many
TGTGCCACCAGCAGAGCTGGAACTAGCGGGGGGACCGGGGAGCTGTTTTTT
CATSRAGTSGGTGELFF
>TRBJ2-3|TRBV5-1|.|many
TGCGCCAGCAGCCACGATGAATGGACAGATACGCAGTATTTT
CASSHDEWTDTQYF
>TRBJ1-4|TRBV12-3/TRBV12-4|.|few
TGTGCCAGCAGTTTCCCGGCTAATGAAAAACTGTTTTTT
CASSFPANEKLFF
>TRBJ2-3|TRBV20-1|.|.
TGCAGTGCTAGGAAACCCTCAGATACGCAGTATTTT
CSARKPSDTQYF
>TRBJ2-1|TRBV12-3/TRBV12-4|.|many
TGTGCCAGCAGTCCAGCCGGGGCAGGGTCTTGGAATGAGCAGTTCTTC
CASSPAGAGSWNEQFF
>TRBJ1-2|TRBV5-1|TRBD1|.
TGCGCCAGCAGCTCAGTCCCGGGACAGGGGGCCGACGGCTACACCTTC
CASSSVPGQGADGYTF
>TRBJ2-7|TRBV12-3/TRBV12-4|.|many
TGTGCCAGCAGTTCGACAGGTCCCCCCTACGAGCAGTACTTC
CASSSTGPPYEQYF
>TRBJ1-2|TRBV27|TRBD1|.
TGTGCCAGCAGTAGCTCCGGGACAGGGAGGTACTATGGCTACACCTTC
CASSSSGTGRYYGYTF